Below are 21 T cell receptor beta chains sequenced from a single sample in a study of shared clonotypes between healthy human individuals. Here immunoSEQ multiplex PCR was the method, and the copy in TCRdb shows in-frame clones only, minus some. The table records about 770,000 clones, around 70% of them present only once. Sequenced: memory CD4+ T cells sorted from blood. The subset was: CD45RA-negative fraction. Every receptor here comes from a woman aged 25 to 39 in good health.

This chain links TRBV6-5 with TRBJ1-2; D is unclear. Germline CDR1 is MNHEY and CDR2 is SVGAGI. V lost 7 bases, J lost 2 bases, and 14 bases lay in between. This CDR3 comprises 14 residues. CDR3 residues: CASTTGRKNYGYTF. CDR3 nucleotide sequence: TGTGCCAGCACCACTGGACGGAAAAACTATGGCTACACCTTC.

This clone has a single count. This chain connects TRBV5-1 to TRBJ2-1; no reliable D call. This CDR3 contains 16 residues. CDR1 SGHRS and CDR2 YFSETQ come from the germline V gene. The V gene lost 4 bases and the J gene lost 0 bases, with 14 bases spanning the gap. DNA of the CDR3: TGCGCCAGCAGCCCCGGGCAGATCCGCTCCTACAATGAGCAGTTCTTC. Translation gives CASSPGQIRSYNEQFF.

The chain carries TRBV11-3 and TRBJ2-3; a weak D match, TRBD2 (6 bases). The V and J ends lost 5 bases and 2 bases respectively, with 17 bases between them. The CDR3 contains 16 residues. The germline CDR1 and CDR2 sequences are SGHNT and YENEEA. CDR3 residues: CASSPGLPEHTDTQYF. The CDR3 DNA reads TGTGCCAGCAGCCCCGGACTACCGGAGCACACAGATACGCAGTATTTT.

The CDR3 spells CASSFQTSGSSEQYF. The CDR3 DNA reads TGTGCCAGCAGTTTCCAAACTAGCGGGAGTTCCGAGCAGTACTTC. The chain links TRBV27 to TRBJ2-7, with 11 bases identical to TRBD2. The CDR3 length is 15 residues. Germline lookup yields CDR1 MNHEY and CDR2 SMNVEV (reference sequence). J gave up 6 bases and V 3 bases, and 7 bases lay outside the gene matches.

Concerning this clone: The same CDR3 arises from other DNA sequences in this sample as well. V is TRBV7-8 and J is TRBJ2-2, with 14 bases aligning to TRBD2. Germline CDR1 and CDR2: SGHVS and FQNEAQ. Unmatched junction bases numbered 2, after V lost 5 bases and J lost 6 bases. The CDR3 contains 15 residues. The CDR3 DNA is TGTGCCAGCAGCAAGGGACTAGCGGGAGCCGGGGAGCTGTTTTTT. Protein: CASSKGLAGAGELFF.

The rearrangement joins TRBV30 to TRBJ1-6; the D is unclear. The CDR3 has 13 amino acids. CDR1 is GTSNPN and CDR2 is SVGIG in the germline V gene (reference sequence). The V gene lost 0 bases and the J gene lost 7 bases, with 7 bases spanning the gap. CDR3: CAWSVDGNSPLHF. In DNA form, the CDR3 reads TGTGCCTGGAGTGTTGACGGGAATTCACCCCTCCACTTT.

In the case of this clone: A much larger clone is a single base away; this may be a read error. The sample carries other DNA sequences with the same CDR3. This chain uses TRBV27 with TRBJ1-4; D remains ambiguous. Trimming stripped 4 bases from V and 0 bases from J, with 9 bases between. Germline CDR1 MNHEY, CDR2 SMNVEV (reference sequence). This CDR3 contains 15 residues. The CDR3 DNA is TGTGCCAGCAGTTCCTCAGGCGCAACTAATGAAAAACTGTTTTTT. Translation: CASSSSGATNEKLFF.

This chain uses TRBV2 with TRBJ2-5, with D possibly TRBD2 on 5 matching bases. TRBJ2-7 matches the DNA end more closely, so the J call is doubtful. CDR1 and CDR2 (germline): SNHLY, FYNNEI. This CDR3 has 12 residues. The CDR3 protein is CASRFEGSEQYF. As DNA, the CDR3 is TGTGCCAGCAGGTTCGAGGGAAGCGAGCAGTACTTC.

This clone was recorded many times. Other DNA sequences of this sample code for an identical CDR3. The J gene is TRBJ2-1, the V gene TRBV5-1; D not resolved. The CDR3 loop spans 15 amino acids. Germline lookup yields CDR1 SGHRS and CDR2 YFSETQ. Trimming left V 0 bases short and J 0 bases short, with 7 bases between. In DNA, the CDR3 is TGCGCCAGCAGCTTGGACACGAGCTCCTACAATGAGCAGTTCTTC. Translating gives CASSLDTSSYNEQFF.

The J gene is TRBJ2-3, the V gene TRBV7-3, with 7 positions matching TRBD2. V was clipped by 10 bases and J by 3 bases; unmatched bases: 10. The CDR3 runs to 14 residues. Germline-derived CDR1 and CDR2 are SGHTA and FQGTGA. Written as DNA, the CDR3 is TGTGCCACCCCCGGGGGGTGGCGGACAGATACGCAGTATTTT. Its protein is CATPGGWRTDTQYF. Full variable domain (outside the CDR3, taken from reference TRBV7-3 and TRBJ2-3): GAGVSQTPSNKVTEKGKYVELRCDPISGHTALYWYRQSLGQGPEFLIYFQGTGAADDSGLPNDRFFAVRPEGSVSTLKIQRTERGDSAVYLCATPGGWRTDTQYFGPGTRLTVL.

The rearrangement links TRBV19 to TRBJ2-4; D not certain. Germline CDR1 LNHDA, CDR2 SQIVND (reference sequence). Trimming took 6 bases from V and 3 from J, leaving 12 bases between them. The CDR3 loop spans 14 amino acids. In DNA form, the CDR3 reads TGTGCCAGTAGGAGGACGGTAGGCAAAAACATTCAGTACTTC. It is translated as CASRRTVGKNIQYF. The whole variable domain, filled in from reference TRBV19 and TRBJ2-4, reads DGGITQSPKYLFRKEGQNVTLSCEQNLNHDAMYWYRQDPGQGLRLIYYSQIVNDFQKGDIAEGYSVSREKKESFPLTVTSAQKNPTAFYLCASRRTVGKNIQYFGAGTRLSVL.

CDR3 sequence reads: CASSDGRIYEQYF. CDR3 in DNA: TGTGCCAGCAGTGACGGGAGAATTTACGAGCAGTACTTC. This rearrangement joins TRBV5-8 to TRBJ2-7, with D possibly matching TRBD2 (6 bases). Germline V gives CDR1 SGHTS, CDR2 YDEGEE. The CDR3 spans 13 residues. V lost 5 bases and J 4 bases, leaving 13 bases between the germline ends.

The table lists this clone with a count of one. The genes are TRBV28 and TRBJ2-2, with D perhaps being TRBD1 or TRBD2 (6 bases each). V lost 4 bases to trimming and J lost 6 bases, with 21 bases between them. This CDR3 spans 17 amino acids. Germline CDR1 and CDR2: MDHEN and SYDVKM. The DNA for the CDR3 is TGTGCCAGCAGTTGGACAGTCTCCGGACCGGGGGCCGGGGAGCTGTTTTTT. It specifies CASSWTVSGPGAGELFF.

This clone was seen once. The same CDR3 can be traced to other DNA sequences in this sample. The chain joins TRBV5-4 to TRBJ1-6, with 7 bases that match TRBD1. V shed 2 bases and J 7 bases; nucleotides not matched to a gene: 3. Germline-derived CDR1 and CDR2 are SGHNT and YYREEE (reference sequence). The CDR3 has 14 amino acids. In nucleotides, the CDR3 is TGTGCCAGCAGCTTCGACAGGGTGAATTCACCCCTCCACTTT. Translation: CASSFDRVNSPLHF.

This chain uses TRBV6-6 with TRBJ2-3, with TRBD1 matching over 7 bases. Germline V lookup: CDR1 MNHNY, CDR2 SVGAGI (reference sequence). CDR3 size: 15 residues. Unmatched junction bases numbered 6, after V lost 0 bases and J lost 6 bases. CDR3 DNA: TGTGCCAGCAGTTACTCAGGGGAACAGGGGGATACGCAGTATTTT. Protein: CASSYSGEQGDTQYF.

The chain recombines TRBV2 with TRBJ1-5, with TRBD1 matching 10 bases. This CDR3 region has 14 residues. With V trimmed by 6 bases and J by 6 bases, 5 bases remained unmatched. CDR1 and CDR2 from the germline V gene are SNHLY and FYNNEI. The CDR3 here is CASRDRGRGQPQHF. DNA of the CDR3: TGTGCCAGCAGAGACAGGGGGCGCGGTCAGCCCCAGCATTTT.

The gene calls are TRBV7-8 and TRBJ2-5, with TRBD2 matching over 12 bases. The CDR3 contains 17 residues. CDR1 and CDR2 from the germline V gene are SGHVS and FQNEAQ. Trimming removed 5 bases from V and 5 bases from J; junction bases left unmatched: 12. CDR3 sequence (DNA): TGTGCCAGCAGCGGGGGGAGACTAGCGGGAGAGCGGGAGACCCAGTACTTC. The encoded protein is CASSGGRLAGERETQYF. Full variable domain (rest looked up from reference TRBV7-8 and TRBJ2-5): GAGVSQSPRYKVAKRGQDVALRCDPISGHVSLFWYQQALGQGPEFLTYFQNEAQLDKSGLPSDRFFAERPEGSVSTLKIQRTQQEDSAVYLCASSGGRLAGERETQYFGPGTRLLVL.

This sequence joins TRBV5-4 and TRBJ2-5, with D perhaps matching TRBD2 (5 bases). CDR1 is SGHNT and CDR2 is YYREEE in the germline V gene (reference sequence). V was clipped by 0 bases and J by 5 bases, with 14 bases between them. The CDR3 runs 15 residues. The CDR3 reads CASSLVGGPPETQYF. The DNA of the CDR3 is TGTGCCAGCAGCTTGGTGGGCGGGCCCCCCGAGACCCAGTACTTC.

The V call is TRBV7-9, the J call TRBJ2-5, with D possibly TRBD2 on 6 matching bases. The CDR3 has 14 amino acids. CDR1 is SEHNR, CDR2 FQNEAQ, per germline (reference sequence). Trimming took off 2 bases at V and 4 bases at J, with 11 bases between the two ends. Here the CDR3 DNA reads TGTGCCAGCAGCTTACTAGCGAGTCGAGAGACCCAGTACTTC. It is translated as CASSLLASRETQYF.

CDR3 coding DNA: TGCAGCGTACTGGACAGGGGGGACTATGGCTACACCTTC. This sequence encodes CSVLDRGDYGYTF. This chain joins TRBV29-1 and TRBJ1-2; 10 bases are a match to TRBD1. Looked up from germline, CDR1 is SQVTM and CDR2 is ANQGSEA. V dropped 6 bases and J dropped 3; count of bases not matched to a gene: 4. This CDR3 has 13 residues.

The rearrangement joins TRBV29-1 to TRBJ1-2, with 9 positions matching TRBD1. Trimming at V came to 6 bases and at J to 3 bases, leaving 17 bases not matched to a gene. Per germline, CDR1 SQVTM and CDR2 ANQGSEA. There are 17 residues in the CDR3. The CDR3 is CSVPVGTGTLSDYGYTF. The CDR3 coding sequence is TGCAGCGTCCCGGTAGGGACAGGGACCCTTTCGGACTATGGCTACACCTTC.